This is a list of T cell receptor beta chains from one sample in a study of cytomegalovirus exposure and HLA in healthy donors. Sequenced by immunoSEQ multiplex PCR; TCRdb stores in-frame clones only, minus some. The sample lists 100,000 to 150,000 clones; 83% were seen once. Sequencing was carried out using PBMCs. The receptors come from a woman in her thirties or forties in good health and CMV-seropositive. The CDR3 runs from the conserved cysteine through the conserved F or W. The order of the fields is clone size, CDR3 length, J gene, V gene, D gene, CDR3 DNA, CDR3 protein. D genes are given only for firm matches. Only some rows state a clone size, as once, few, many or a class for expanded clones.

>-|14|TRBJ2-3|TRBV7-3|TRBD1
TGTGCCAGCAGCTCGGACAGGGGGGCAGATACGCAGTATTTT
CASSSDRGADTQYF
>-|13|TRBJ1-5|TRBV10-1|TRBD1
TGCGCCAGCAGCGCCGACAGGGGCGCGCCCCAGCATTTT
CASSADRGAPQHF
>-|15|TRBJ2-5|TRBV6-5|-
TGTGCCAGCAGTCAAGGAGAGGGTCTAAGAGAGACCCAGTACTTC
CASSQGEGLRETQYF
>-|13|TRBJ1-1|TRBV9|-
TGTGCCAGCAGCGTAATCGTCCCAGGTGAAGCTTTCTTT
CASSVIVPGEAFF
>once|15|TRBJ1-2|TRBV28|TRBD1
TGTGCCAGCAGCCTCCCCAGGGGACAGAGCTATGGCTACACCTTC
CASSLPRGQSYGYTF
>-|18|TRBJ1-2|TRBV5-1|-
TGCGCCAGCAGCTTGGCCCTGGGGGGTGGCACCGCTAACTATGGCTACACCTTC
CASSLALGGGTANYGYTF
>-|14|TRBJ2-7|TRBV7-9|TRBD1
TGTGCCAGCAGCTACCGACAGGGTATCGACGAGCAGTACTTC
CASSYRQGIDEQYF
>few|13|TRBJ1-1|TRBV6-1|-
TGTGCCAGCAGGCAGGGGCTCAACACTGAAGCTTTCTTT
CASRQGLNTEAFF
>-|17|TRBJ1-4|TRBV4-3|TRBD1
TGCGCCAGCAGCCTCCAGGGGGGCGGTGCAACTAATGAAAAACTGTTTTTT
CASSLQGGGATNEKLFF
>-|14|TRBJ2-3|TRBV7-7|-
TGTGCTAGCAGCTTCTTGGGGGCCCCAGATACGCAGTATTTT
CASSFLGAPDTQYF
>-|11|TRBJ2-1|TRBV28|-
TGTGCCAGCAGTTACAGGGTCGAGCAGTTCTTC
CASSYRVEQFF
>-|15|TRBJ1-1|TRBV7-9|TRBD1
TGTGCCAGCAGCTTATTCGGACAGGGGGACACTGAAGCTTTCTTT
CASSLFGQGDTEAFF
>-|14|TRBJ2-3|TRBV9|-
TGTGCCAGCAGCGTCCTAGGTGGCACAGATACGCAGTATTTT
CASSVLGGTDTQYF
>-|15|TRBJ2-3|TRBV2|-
TGTGCCAGCAGTGGGGGGGGAGGGGGTAAAGATACGCAGTATTTT
CASSGGGGGKDTQYF
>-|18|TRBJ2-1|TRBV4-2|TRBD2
TGTGCCAGCAGCCAACTAACAAAGACTAGCGGGATTCACAATGAGCAGTTCTTC
CASSQLTKTSGIHNEQFF
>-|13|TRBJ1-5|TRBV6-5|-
TGTGCCAGCAGTGCTGGGGGGGATCAGCCCCAGCATTTT
CASSAGGDQPQHF
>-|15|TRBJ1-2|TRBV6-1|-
TGTGCCAGCAGTGACCCGGGAGGGGGGAACTATGGCTACACCTTC
CASSDPGGGNYGYTF
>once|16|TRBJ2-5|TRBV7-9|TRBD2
TGTTCCAGCAGCTCGGGACTAGCGGGAGGGCAAGAGACCCAGTACTTC
CSSSSGLAGGQETQYF
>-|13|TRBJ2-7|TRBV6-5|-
TGTGCCAGCAGCCCTTTAGGAGCCTACGAGCAGTACTTC
CASSPLGAYEQYF
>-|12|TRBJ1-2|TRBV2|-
TGTGCCAGCAGTGCGGGTCTCTATGGCTACACCTTC
CASSAGLYGYTF
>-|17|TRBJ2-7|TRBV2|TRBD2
TGTGCCAGCAGTGAATATAGGGAGCGGGAGGCGTCCTACGAGCAGTACTTC
CASSEYREREASYEQYF
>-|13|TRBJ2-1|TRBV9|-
TGTGCCAGCAGCGTAGAGGGGAACAATGAGCAGTTCTTC
CASSVEGNNEQFF
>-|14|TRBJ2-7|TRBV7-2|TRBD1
TGTGCCAGCAGCCGGGACAGATATTCCTACGAGCAGTACTTC
CASSRDRYSYEQYF
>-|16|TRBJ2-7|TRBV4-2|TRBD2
TGTGCCAGCAGCCAAGATCTAAATAGCGGGTCCTACGAGCAGTACTTC
CASSQDLNSGSYEQYF
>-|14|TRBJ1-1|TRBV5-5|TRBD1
TGTGCCAGCAGTTACGCCGGGACAGGTCCTTTAGCTTTCTTT
CASSYAGTGPLAFF
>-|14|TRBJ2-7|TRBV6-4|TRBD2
TGTGCCAGCTCGGAGCGGGAGGGCTCCTACGAGCAGTACTTC
CASSEREGSYEQYF
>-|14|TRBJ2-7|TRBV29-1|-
TGCAGCGTTGCTTCGATCGGAGGAAGCTACGAGCAGTACTTC
CSVASIGGSYEQYF
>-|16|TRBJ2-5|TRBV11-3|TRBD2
TGTGCCAGCAGCCGGGGACTAGCGGGAGTTGGGGAGACCCAGTACTTC
CASSRGLAGVGETQYF
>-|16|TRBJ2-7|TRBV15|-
TGTGCCACCAGCGGACTCGGGGGGCCCAGCTCCTACGAGCAGTACTTC
CATSGLGGPSSYEQYF
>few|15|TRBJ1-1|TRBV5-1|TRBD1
TGCGCCAGCAGCCTACTGGGACAGTCTAACACTGAAGCTTTCTTT
CASSLLGQSNTEAFF
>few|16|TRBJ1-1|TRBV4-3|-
TGCGCCAGCAGCCAAGCGGCAGTGGGCATGAACACTGAAGCTTTCTTT
CASSQAAVGMNTEAFF
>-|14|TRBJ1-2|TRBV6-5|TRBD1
TGTGCCACCAGGACAGGGGGCGTAGGGTCGGGCTACACCTTC
CATRTGGVGSGYTF
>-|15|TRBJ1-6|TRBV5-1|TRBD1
TGCGCCAGCAGCTTAATCGGGACAGAAAATTCACCCCTCCACTTT
CASSLIGTENSPLHF
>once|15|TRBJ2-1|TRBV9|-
TGTGCCAGCAGCGGAGCCATAGACGGGTGGAATGAGCAGTTCTTC
CASSGAIDGWNEQFF
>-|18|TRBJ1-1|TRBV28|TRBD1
TGTGCCAGCAAGGGAATTGCGGGACAGGGATCCCCGAACACTGAAGCTTTCTTT
CASKGIAGQGSPNTEAFF
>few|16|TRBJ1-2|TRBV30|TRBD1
TGTGCCTGGAAGGAGACAGGGACAGGGCGGGAGGATGGCTACACCTTC
CAWKETGTGREDGYTF
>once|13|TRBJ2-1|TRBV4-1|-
TGCGCCAGCAGCCATACCTTTGGAGAGTGGCAGTTCTTC
CASSHTFGEWQFF
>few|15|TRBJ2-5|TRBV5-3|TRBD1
TGTGCCAGAAGCCGCTGCAGGGGGCTTAGGGAGACCCAGTACTTC
CARSRCRGLRETQYF
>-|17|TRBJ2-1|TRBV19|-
TGTGCCAGTAGTATAGACCGGGTAGGAGGGGTCTACAATGAGCAGTTCTTC
CASSIDRVGGVYNEQFF
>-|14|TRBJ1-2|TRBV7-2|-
TGTGCCAGCAGTCCCGCGGGGGGGTCCAGTGGCTACACCTTC
CASSPAGGSSGYTF
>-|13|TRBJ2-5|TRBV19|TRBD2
TGTGCCACTACTAGCGGGAGTGTGGAGACCCAGTACTTC
CATTSGSVETQYF
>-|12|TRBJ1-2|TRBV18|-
TGTGCCAGCTCACACGACAGATATGGCTACACCTTC
CASSHDRYGYTF
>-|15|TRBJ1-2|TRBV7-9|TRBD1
TGTGCCAGCAGCTTAGGCGAGACAGGGACGTATGGCTACACCTTC
CASSLGETGTYGYTF
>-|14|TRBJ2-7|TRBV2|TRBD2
TGTGCCAGCAGGGCGGGACTAGGGGGAGGCGAGCAGTACTTC
CASRAGLGGGEQYF
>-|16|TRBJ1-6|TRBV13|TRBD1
TGTGCCAGCAGCTCCTACAGGGGGCAAGTGAATTCACCCCTCCACTTT
CASSSYRGQVNSPLHF
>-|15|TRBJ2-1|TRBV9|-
TGTGCCAGCAGCGTAGTAGTTGGGTCGGGAATCGAGCAGTTCTTC
CASSVVVGSGIEQFF
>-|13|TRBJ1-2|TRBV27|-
TGTGCCAGCAGACCCAGGGGAAACTATGGCTACACCTTC
CASRPRGNYGYTF
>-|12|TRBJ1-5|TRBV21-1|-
TGTGCCAGCAGACCCTCGGGACAGCCCCAGCATTTT
CASRPSGQPQHF
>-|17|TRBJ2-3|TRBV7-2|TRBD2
TGTGCCAGCAGCCGTTACGGGACTAGCGGGAGAGGAGATACGCAGTATTTT
CASSRYGTSGRGDTQYF
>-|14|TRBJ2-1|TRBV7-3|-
TGTGCCAGCAGCTTAGGCGGGGCAGACAATGAGCAGTTCTTC
CASSLGGADNEQFF
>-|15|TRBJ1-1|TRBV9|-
TGTGCCAGCAGCGTAGTCGGGGTAGGGAGCACTGAAGCTTTCTTT
CASSVVGVGSTEAFF
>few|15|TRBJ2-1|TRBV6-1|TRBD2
TGTGCCAGCACCTGGACTAGCGGGAGCCACAATGAGCAGTTCTTC
CASTWTSGSHNEQFF
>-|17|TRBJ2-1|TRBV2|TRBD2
TGTGCCAGCAGTGAGCGTCTAGCGGGAGAGCCTTGGAATGAGCAGTTCTTC
CASSERLAGEPWNEQFF
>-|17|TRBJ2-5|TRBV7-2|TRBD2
TGTGCCAGCAGCCGGACTAGCGGGAGGGCCAGGGGGGAGACCCAGTACTTC
CASSRTSGRARGETQYF
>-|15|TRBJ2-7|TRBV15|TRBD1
TGTGCCACCAGCGCCACTCAGGGGGCTACCTACGAGCAGTACTTC
CATSATQGATYEQYF
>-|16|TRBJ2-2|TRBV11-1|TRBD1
TGTGCCAGCAGCGACTCCGGGACAGGGTTTATCGGGGAGCTGTTTTTT
CASSDSGTGFIGELFF
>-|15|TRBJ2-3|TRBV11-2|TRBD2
TGTGCCAGCAGCTTAGTCGCGGGGAGGGCAGATACGCAGTATTTT
CASSLVAGRADTQYF
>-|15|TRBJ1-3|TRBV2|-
TGTGCCAGAGGCCCCGCAGTCGGGAGTGGAAACACCATATATTTT
CARGPAVGSGNTIYF